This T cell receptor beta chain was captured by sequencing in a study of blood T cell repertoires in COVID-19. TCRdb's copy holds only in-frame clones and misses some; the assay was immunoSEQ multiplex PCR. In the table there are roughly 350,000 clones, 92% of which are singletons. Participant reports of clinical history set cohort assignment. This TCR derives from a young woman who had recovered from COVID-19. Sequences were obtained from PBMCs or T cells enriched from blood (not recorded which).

The CDR3 sequence is CATSDSDFREQFF. CDR3 sequence (DNA): TGTGCCACCAGTGATTCGGACTTCCGTGAGCAGTTCTTC. The J gene is TRBJ2-1, the V gene TRBV24-1, with D possibly TRBD2 on 5 matching bases. This CDR3 contains 13 residues. CDR1 is KGHDR, CDR2 SFDVKD, per germline. The V end was cut by 2 bases, the J end by 9 bases, with 10 bases between.